This is a list of T cell receptor beta chains from one sample in a study of blood T cell repertoires in COVID-19. Profiled with immunoSEQ multiplex PCR; TCRdb holds only in-frame clones, not every one. Of about 250,000 clones listed, 65% to 90% are singletons. The source material was PBMCs or T cells enriched from blood (not recorded which). The receptors originated from a man in his forties who had recovered from COVID-19. The CDR3 runs from the conserved cysteine through the conserved F or W. A D gene is named only where the DNA matches it firmly. Clone size is stated in some rows and not others, as once, few, many or a class when expanded.

V gene: TRBV7-2
J gene: TRBJ2-1
D gene: TRBD2
clone size: -
CDR3 DNA: TGTGCCAGCAGCTTCGGACTAGCGGGAGACAATGAGCAGTTCTTC
CDR3 protein: CASSFGLAGDNEQFF

V gene: TRBV28
J gene: TRBJ2-5
D gene: TRBD1
clone size: -
CDR3 DNA: TGTGCCAGCAGTGGCAGGGGGCTCCAAGAGACCCAGTACTTC
CDR3 protein: CASSGRGLQETQYF

V gene: TRBV7-2
J gene: TRBJ1-1
D gene: -
clone size: -
CDR3 DNA: TGTGCCAGCATCTTGACAGAGGAAACTGAAGCTTTCTTT
CDR3 protein: CASILTEETEAFF

V gene: TRBV19
J gene: TRBJ1-4
D gene: TRBD1
clone size: -
CDR3 DNA: TGTGCCAGTAGTACGGGACAGCCCGATGAAAAACTGTTTTTT
CDR3 protein: CASSTGQPDEKLFF

V gene: TRBV28
J gene: TRBJ1-2
D gene: -
clone size: -
CDR3 DNA: TGTGCCAGCAGTTTAACCACAGGGTATGGCTACACCTTC
CDR3 protein: CASSLTTGYGYTF

V gene: TRBV6-4
J gene: TRBJ2-7
D gene: TRBD2
clone size: -
CDR3 DNA: TGTGCCAGCAGGCAACTAGCGGGGTCCTCCTACGAGCAGTACTTC
CDR3 protein: CASRQLAGSSYEQYF

V gene: TRBV19
J gene: TRBJ1-3
D gene: -
clone size: once
CDR3 DNA: TGTGCCAGTGGGGACTACAGTTTCTCTGGAAACACCATATATTTT
CDR3 protein: CASGDYSFSGNTIYF

V gene: TRBV30
J gene: TRBJ2-3
D gene: TRBD2
clone size: once
CDR3 DNA: TGTGCCTGGAGCGGGGGGGCAACAGATACGCAGTATTTT
CDR3 protein: CAWSGGATDTQYF

V gene: TRBV27
J gene: TRBJ1-6
D gene: -
clone size: few
CDR3 DNA: TGTGCCAGCAGTTCAGTGAACCCCTATAATTCACCCCTCCACTTT
CDR3 protein: CASSSVNPYNSPLHF

V gene: TRBV7-9
J gene: TRBJ1-1
D gene: TRBD1
clone size: -
CDR3 DNA: TGTGCCAGCAGCCCACGGACAGGCGGGGCATTTACTGAAGCTTTCTTT
CDR3 protein: CASSPRTGGAFTEAFF

V gene: TRBV7-8
J gene: TRBJ1-1
D gene: TRBD1
clone size: few
CDR3 DNA: TGTGCCAGCAAAGTCCAGGGGGTCACTGAAGCTTTCTTT
CDR3 protein: CASKVQGVTEAFF

V gene: TRBV2
J gene: TRBJ2-7
D gene: -
clone size: -
CDR3 DNA: TGTGCCAGCAGCGAAGGCGGGAACGAGCAGTACTTC
CDR3 protein: CASSEGGNEQYF

V gene: TRBV28
J gene: TRBJ1-1
D gene: -
clone size: -
CDR3 DNA: TGTGCCAGCAGTTTTATCCTGAACACTGAAGCTTTCTTT
CDR3 protein: CASSFILNTEAFF

V gene: TRBV7-9
J gene: TRBJ2-1
D gene: TRBD1
clone size: -
CDR3 DNA: TGTGCCAGCAGCTCTGGACAGGGGGGATTCTTC
CDR3 protein: CASSSGQGGFF

V gene: TRBV3-1/TRBV3-2
J gene: TRBJ2-7
D gene: TRBD2
clone size: -
CDR3 DNA: TGTGCCAGCAGCCAACTTCCTAGCGGGCCCTACGAGCAGTACTTC
CDR3 protein: CASSQLPSGPYEQYF

V gene: TRBV27
J gene: TRBJ2-7
D gene: -
clone size: -
CDR3 DNA: TGTGCCAGCAGTTTTGGGCCCGACTACGAGCAGTACTTC
CDR3 protein: CASSFGPDYEQYF

V gene: TRBV5-4
J gene: TRBJ1-2
D gene: -
clone size: -
CDR3 DNA: TGTGCCAGCAGTTCAAGCAGGGGCGCCGACTATGGCTACACCTTC
CDR3 protein: CASSSSRGADYGYTF

V gene: TRBV18
J gene: TRBJ1-2
D gene: TRBD1
clone size: few
CDR3 DNA: TGTGCCAGCTCACCTACCCAGGGGGGATATGGCTACACCTTC
CDR3 protein: CASSPTQGGYGYTF

V gene: TRBV5-4
J gene: TRBJ2-7
D gene: TRBD1
clone size: -
CDR3 DNA: TGTGCCAGCGGATTAGGACAGGGGAGTTTCTACGAGCAGTACTTC
CDR3 protein: CASGLGQGSFYEQYF

V gene: TRBV7-9
J gene: TRBJ2-7
D gene: -
clone size: -
CDR3 DNA: TGTGCCAGCAGCTTAGCGCACGGCGGCAGCTCCTACGAGCAGTACTTC
CDR3 protein: CASSLAHGGSSYEQYF

V gene: TRBV27
J gene: TRBJ2-1
D gene: -
clone size: -
CDR3 DNA: TGTGCCAGCAGCCTCCTCGGGCGGGACAATGAGCAGTTCTTC
CDR3 protein: CASSLLGRDNEQFF

V gene: TRBV27
J gene: TRBJ2-7
D gene: -
clone size: -
CDR3 DNA: TGTGCCAGCAGTGCCGCAAGGGGCTACGAGCAGTACTTC
CDR3 protein: CASSAARGYEQYF